This T cell receptor beta chain was sequenced during a study of shared clonotypes between healthy human individuals. Germline CDR1 is LNHDA and CDR2 is SQIVND (reference sequence). The CDR3 is 13 amino acids. Trimming cost V 3 bases and J 2 bases, with 7 bases left between them. Broader study findings: Of the naive CD4 clonotypes, approximately 5% were shared across several donors. A reduction in generation probabilities was seen for non-shared clonotypes relative to those shared by all four donors.

The donors were adults (healthy and HIV-negative) with no recent acute infections or vaccinations. To note about this clone: As yet, its antigen is unknown.

TCRdb's table, derived via immunoSEQ multiplex PCR, lists solely in-frame clones and lacks some. Among more than 550,000 clones listed, 55% to 80% were seen once. The rearrangement joins TRBV19 to TRBJ1-1; D call uncertain. The sequence derives from a woman aged 30 to 39 in good health. The sample comprised memory CD4+ T cells sorted from blood. Specified subset: CD45RA-negative fraction. The CDR3 nucleotides read TGTGCCAGTAGTATGGGGATAAACACTGAAGCTTTCTTT. Amino acids: CASSMGINTEAFF.